This T cell receptor beta chain stems from a study of shared clonotypes between healthy human individuals. The repertoire was sequenced with immunoSEQ multiplex PCR; TCRdb's copy has only in-frame clones and lacks some. The repertoire holds nearly 1,000,000 clones, with 76% as singletons. Trimming took 2 bases from V and 0 from J; bases not matched to a gene: 13. This CDR3 is built from 19 residues. Germline V gives CDR1 MNHNS, CDR2 SASEGT. The chain uses TRBV6-1 and TRBJ2-1, with 7 bases lining up with TRBD2. The clonotype comes from a man aged 18 to 30 in good health. Material: memory CD4+ T cells sorted from blood. This sample's subset: CD45RA-negative fraction. This chain's CDR3 is CASSEWGGRATGSYNEQFF. The CDR3 coding sequence is TGTGCCAGCAGTGAATGGGGGGGGAGGGCCACGGGCTCCTACAATGAGCAGTTCTTC.